This note documents a single T cell receptor (beta chain) sequence. This record comes from a study of human T cells and chemical hapten exposure. V shed 2 bases and J shed 1 base, with 7 bases lying between them. Germline V CDR1 and CDR2: SGDLS, YYNGEE. The CDR3 has 14 residues. Time point specified: pre-sensitization, week 0. Treatment defined: therapeutic diphenylcyclopropenone sensitization with weekly scalp DPC. Researchers extracted total RNA from unfractionated whole blood. TCRdb fed the RACE reads into MiXCR, producing one record per CDR3 protein. Of over 50,000 distinct CDR3 sequences in the sample, 9.5% to 10% were seen once.

This chain joins TRBV9 and TRBJ2-4; D is unclear. The material sequenced was whole blood, taken in connection with sensitization to the hapten diphenylcyclopropenone (DPC). The TCR originated in a woman aged 25 to 39 with alopecia areata. Some clones in this sample may be carry-over from other donors' samples. The CDR3 loop is CASSVSGAKNIQYF. As DNA, the CDR3 is TGTGCCAGCAGCGTCTCCGGCGCCAAAAACATTCAGTACTTC.